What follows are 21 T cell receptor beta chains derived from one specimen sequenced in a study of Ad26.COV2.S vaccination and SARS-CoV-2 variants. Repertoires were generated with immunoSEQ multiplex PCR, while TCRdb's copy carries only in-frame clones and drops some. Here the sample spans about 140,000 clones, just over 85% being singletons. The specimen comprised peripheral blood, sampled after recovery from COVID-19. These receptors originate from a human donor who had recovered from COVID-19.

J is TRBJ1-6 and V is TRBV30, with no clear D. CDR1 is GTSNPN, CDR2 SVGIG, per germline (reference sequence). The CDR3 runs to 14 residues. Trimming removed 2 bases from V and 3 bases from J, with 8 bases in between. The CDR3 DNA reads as TGTGCCTGGAGTTGGGCAGTCTATAATTCACCCCTCCACTTT. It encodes CAWSWAVYNSPLHF.

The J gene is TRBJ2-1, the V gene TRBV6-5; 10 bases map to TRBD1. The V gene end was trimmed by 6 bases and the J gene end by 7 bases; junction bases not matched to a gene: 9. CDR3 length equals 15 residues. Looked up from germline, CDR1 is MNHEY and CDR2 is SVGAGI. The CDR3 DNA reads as TGTGCCAGCAGGCGACAGGGGGCGGCATGGAATGAGCAGTTCTTC. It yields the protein CASRRQGAAWNEQFF.

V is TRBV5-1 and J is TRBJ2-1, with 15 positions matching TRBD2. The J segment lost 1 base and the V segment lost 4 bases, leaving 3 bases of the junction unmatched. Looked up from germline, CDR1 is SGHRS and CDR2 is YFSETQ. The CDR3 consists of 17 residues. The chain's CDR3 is CASSPGTSGGSYNEQFF. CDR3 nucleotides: TGCGCCAGCAGCCCTGGGACTAGCGGGGGGTCCTACAATGAGCAGTTCTTC.

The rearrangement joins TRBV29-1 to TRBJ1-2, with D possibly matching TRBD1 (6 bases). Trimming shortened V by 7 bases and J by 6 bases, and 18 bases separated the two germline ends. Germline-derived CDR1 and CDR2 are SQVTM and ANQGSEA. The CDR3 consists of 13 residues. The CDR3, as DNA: TGCAGCGATTTGACAGGTCCTCGCAATGGCTACACCTTC. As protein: CSDLTGPRNGYTF.

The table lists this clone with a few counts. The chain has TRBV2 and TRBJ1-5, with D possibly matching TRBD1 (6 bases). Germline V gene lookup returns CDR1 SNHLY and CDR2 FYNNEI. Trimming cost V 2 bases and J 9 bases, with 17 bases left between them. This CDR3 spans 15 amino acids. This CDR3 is CASSESGGAIMPQHF. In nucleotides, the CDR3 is TGTGCCAGCAGTGAATCCGGGGGGGCAATCATGCCCCAGCATTTT.

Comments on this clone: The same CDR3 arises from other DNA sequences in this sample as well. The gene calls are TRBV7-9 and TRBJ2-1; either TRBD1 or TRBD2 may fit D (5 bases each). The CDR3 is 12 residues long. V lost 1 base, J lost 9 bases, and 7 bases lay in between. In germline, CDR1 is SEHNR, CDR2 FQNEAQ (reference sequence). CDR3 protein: CASSLVGVEQFF. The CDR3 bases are TGTGCCAGCAGCTTAGTGGGGGTTGAGCAGTTCTTC.

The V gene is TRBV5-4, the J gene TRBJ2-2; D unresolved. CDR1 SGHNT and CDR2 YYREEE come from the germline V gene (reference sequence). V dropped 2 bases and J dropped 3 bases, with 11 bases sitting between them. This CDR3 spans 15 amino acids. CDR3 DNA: TGTGCCAGCAGCTTCGTTTCAGACTACACCGGGGAGCTGTTTTTT. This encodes CASSFVSDYTGELFF.

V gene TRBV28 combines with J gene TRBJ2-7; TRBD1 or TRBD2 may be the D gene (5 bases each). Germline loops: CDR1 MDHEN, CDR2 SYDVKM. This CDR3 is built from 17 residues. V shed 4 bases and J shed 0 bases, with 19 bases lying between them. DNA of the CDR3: TGTGCCAGCAGTTCCCAGATGGGGACGGGGAGCTCCTACGAGCAGTACTTC. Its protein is CASSSQMGTGSSYEQYF.

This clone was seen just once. The CDR3 loop reads CAWSLSYNSPLHF. The CDR3 DNA sequence: TGTGCCTGGAGCCTCTCCTATAATTCACCCCTCCACTTT. The V and J genes are TRBV30 and TRBJ1-6; D not resolved. Per the germline V gene, CDR1 is GTSNPN and CDR2 is SVGIG (reference sequence). V lost 3 bases to trimming and J lost 0 bases, with 3 bases between them. The CDR3 is made up of 13 amino acids.

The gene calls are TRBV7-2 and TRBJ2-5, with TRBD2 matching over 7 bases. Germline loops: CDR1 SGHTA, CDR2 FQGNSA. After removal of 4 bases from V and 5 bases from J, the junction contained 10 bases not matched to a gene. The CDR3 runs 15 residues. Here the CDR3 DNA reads TGTGCCAGCAGCTCCTACGTGTTAGCGGGTGAGACCCAGTACTTC. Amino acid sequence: CASSSYVLAGETQYF.

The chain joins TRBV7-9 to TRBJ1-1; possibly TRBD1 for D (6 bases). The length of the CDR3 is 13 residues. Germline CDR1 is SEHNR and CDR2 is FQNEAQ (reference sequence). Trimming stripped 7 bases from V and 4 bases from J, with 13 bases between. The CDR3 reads CASIRQGSTEAFF. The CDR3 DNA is TGTGCCAGCATTCGGCAGGGGTCCACTGAAGCTTTCTTT.

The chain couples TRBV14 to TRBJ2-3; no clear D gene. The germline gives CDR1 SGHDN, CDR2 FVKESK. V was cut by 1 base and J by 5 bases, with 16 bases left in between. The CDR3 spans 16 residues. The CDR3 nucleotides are TGTGCCAGCAGCCAAGTAGCCGGTCTGGTAGGAGATACGCAGTATTTT. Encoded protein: CASSQVAGLVGDTQYF.

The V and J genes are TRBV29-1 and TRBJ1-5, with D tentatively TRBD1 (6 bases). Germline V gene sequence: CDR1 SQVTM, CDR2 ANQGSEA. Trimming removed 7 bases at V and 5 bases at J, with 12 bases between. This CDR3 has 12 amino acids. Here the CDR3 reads CSAKEGDQPQHF. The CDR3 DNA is TGCAGCGCAAAGGAGGGGGATCAGCCCCAGCATTTT.

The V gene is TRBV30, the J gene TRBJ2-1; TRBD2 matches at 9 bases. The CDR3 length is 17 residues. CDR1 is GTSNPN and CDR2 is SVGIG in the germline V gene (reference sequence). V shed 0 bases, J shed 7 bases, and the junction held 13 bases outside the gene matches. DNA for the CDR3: TGTGCCTGGAGTGTACTCAAAGCGGGGGGAAGGGGTAATGAGCAGTTCTTC. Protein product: CAWSVLKAGGRGNEQFF.

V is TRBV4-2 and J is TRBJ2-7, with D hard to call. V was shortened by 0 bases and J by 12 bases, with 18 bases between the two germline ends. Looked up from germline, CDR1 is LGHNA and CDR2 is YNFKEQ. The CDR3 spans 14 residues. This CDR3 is CASSQDRLFTSMYF. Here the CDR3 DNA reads TGTGCCAGCAGCCAAGACAGGCTGTTTACGAGCATGTACTTC.

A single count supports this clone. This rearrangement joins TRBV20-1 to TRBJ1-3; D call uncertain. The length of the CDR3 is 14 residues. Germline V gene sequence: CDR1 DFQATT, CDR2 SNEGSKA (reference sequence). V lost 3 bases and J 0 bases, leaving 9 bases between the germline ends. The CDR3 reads CSASYGSSGNTIYF. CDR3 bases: TGCAGTGCTAGTTACGGCAGCTCTGGAAACACCATATATTTT.

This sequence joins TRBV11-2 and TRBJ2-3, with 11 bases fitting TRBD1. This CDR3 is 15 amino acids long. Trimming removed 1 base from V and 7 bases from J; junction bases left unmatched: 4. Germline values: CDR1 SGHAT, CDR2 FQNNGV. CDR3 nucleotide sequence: TGTGCCAGCAGCTTAGGGGGGACAGGGGGAAATACGCAGTATTTT. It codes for CASSLGGTGGNTQYF.

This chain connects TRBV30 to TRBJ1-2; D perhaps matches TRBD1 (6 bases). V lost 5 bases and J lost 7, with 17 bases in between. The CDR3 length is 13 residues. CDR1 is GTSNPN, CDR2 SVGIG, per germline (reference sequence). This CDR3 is CAWEDSAFRGYTF. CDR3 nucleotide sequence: TGTGCCTGGGAGGACAGCGCTTTTCGTGGCTACACCTTC.

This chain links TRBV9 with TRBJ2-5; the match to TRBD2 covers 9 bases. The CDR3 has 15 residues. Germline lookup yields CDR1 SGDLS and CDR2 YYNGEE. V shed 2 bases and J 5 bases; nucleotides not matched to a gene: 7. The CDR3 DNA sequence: TGTGCCAGCAGCGTCGGGGCGGGGGGGCCGGAGACCCAGTACTTC. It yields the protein CASSVGAGGPETQYF.

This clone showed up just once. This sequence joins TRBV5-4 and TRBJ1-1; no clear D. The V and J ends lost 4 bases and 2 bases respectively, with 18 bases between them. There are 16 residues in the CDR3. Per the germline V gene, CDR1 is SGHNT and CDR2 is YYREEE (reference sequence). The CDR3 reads CASSPGSPGENTEAFF. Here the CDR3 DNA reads TGTGCCAGCAGCCCCGGGTCCCCTGGGGAAAACACTGAAGCTTTCTTT.

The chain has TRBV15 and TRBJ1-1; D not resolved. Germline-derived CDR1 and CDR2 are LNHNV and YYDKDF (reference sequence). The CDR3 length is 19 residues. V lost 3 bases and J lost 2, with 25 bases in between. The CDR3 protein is CATSSGGKGRLNTNTEAFF. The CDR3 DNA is TGTGCCACCAGCAGCGGTGGAAAAGGACGCCTTAATACTAACACTGAAGCTTTCTTT.